This T cell receptor (beta chain) was recovered during a study of T cell responses to AZD1222 COVID-19 vaccine. Study-level points and caveats: The number of AZD1222 recipients seropositive at baseline was only five or six. Possibly, clonal diversity was underestimated; donors were largely white British and included more females. Scientists sampled the repertoires only once the peak T cell response had passed.

V trimming: 8 bases; J trimming: 0 bases; junction bases outside the gene matches: 3. This CDR3 is built from 13 residues. From germline, CDR1 is WNHNN and CDR2 SYGVQD (reference sequence). This clone was picked up one time. Its matching antigen is unknown. Assay: immunoSEQ multiplex PCR; the TCRdb copy retains only in-frame clones and omits some. The sample gives some 120,000 clones, roughly nine tenths of which show up once; more than 4% is in the top ten. The TCR was taken from an adult in good health. The chain couples TRBV10-1 to TRBJ2-7; 8 nucleotides line up with TRBD2. The sample in question was peripheral blood, obtained on day 0 of AZD1222 vaccination. The CDR3 spells CASGGTSSYEQYF. In DNA, the CDR3 is TGCGCCAGCGGAGGGACTAGCTCCTACGAGCAGTACTTC.